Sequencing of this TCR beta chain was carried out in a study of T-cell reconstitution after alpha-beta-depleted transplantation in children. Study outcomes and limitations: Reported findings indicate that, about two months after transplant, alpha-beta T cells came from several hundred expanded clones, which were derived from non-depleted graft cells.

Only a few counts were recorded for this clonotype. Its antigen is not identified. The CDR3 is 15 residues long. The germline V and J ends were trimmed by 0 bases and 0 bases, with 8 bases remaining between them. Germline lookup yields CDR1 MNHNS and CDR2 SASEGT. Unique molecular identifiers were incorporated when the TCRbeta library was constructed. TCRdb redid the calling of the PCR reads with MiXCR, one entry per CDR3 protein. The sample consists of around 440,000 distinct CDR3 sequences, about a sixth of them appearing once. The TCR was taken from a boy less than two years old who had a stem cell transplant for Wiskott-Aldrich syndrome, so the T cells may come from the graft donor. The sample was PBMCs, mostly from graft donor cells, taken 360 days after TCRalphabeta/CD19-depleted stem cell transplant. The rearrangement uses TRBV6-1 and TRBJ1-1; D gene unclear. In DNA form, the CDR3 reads TGTGCCAGCAGTGAAGCGGGTGGGGTGAACACTGAAGCTTTCTTT. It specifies CASSEAGGVNTEAFF.